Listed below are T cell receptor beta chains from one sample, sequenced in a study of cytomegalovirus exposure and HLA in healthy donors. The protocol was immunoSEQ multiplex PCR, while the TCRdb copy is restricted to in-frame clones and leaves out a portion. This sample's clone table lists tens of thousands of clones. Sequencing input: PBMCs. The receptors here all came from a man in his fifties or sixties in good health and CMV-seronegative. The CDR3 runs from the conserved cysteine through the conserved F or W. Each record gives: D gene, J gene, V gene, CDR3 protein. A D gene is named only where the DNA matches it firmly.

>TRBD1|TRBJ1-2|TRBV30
CAGVADRGNYGYTF
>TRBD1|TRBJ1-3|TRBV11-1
CAIPGQGTGNTIYF
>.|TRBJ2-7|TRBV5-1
CASSTTPGLKFGEQYF
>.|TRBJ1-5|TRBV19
CASSKEDRIQPQHF
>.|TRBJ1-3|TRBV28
CASSLSDRSSGNTIYF
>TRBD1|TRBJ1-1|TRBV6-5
CASSYSDRGIEAFF
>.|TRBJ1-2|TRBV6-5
CASSPTVVYGYTF
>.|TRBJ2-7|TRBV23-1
CASSQFDRPREQYF
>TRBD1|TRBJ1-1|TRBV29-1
CSVAGQPEAFF
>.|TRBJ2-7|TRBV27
CASSIGTLSYEQYF
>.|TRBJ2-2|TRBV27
CASCQGITGELFF
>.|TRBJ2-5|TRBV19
CASSRGRTQETQYF
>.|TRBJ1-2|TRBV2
CASREGLTLFGYTF
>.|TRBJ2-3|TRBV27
CASSFEGRGADTQYF
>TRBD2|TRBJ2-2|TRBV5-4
CASSPGVSGGLELFF
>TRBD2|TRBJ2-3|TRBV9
CASSALAGGFTDTQYF
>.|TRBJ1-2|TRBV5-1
CASSEGINYGYTF